Listed here are 17 T cell receptor beta chains from one sample, sequenced in a study of blood T cell repertoires in COVID-19. Measured with immunoSEQ multiplex PCR; TCRdb has only the in-frame clones, and not every one. The repertoire holds approximately 230,000 clones, under 90% seen once, with 1.5% to 2% in the top ten. The sample taken for sequencing was PBMCs or T cells enriched from blood (not recorded which). The receptors stem from a middle-aged man who had recovered from COVID-19.

The chain combines TRBV5-1 with TRBJ2-1; 7 nucleotides align to TRBD2. J lost 4 bases, V lost 4 bases, and 8 bases had no gene match. CDR3 size: 15 residues. Germline V gene sequence: CDR1 SGHRS, CDR2 YFSETQ. CDR3 protein: CASSPSGTLYNEQFF. CDR3 DNA: TGCGCCAGCAGCCCTAGCGGTACTCTTTACAATGAGCAGTTCTTC.

The rearrangement uses TRBV5-5 and TRBJ1-5; TRBD1 matches 7 bases. Trimming removed 0 bases from V and 4 bases from J; junction bases left unmatched: 4. Germline V lookup: CDR1 SGHKS, CDR2 YYEKEE (reference sequence). CDR3 size: 15 residues. CDR3 coding DNA: TGTGCCAGCAGCTTGGTAGGGACAGAAAATCAGCCCCAGCATTTT. It specifies CASSLVGTENQPQHF.

The chain carries TRBV12-2 and TRBJ1-2; the table's TRBD1 call for D was not verified on the DNA. TRBV12-2 is an annotated pseudogene. The CDR3 totals 19 residues. The CDR3 sequence is CASRLALQGAQVDRYGYTF. CDR3 DNA sequence: TGTGCAAGTCGCTTAGCGCTACAGGGGGCGCAGGTGGATCGGTATGGCTACACCTTC.

The chain recombines TRBV3-1 (or the pseudogene TRBV3-2) with TRBJ2-7; 7 bases are shared with TRBD1. This CDR3 spans 13 amino acids. The trim removed 5 bases at V and 3 bases at J, leaving 4 bases unmatched. CDR1 is LGHDT and CDR2 is YNNKEL in the germline V gene (reference sequence). CDR3 amino acids: CASSDRVLYEQYF. In DNA form, the CDR3 reads TGTGCCAGCAGCGACAGGGTTCTCTACGAGCAGTACTTC.

This clone was found once. The gene calls are TRBV2 and TRBJ2-5, with a possible D match to TRBD1 (6 bases). The CDR3 has 13 residues. Trimming pared 3 bases from V and 2 bases from J, leaving 7 bases between. Germline lookup yields CDR1 SNHLY and CDR2 FYNNEI. The CDR3 reads CASSDQGQETQYF. The CDR3 DNA follows: TGTGCCAGCAGTGATCAGGGGCAAGAGACCCAGTACTTC.

The chain combines TRBV30 with TRBJ1-5; D may be TRBD1 (6 bases). This CDR3 comprises 13 residues. The V gene's germline CDR1 is GTSNPN and CDR2 SVGIG (reference sequence). The V end was cut by 3 bases, the J end by 5 bases, with 11 bases between. The chain's CDR3 is CAWRGQQDQPQHF. The DNA of the CDR3 is TGTGCCTGGAGAGGACAGCAAGATCAGCCCCAGCATTTT.

This chain links TRBV7-9 with TRBJ2-1, with 12 bases fitting TRBD2. V shed 5 bases and J 4 bases; nucleotides not matched to a gene: 3. The V gene's germline CDR1 is SEHNR and CDR2 FQNEAQ (reference sequence). The CDR3 sequence is 15 residues long. This CDR3 reads CASSRGLAGYNEQFF. As DNA, the CDR3 is TGTGCCAGCAGCCGTGGACTAGCGGGGTACAATGAGCAGTTCTTC.

This clone was detected only once. The CDR3 region has the DNA TGTGCCAGCAGTTTATATAATACAGGGGGCACTGAAGCTTTCTTT. This gives the protein CASSLYNTGGTEAFF. The chain links TRBV28 to TRBJ1-1; 8 nucleotides line up with TRBD1. The germline V gene has CDR1 MDHEN and CDR2 SYDVKM. J lost 4 bases, V lost 1 base, and 5 bases had no gene match. The CDR3 consists of 15 residues. Full variable domain (remainder filled in from reference TRBV28 and TRBJ1-1): DVKVTQSSRYLVKRTGEKVFLECVQDMDHENMFWYRQDPGLGLRLIYFSYDVKMKEKGDIPEGYSVSREKKERFSLILESASTNQTSMYLCASSLYNTGGTEAFFGQGTRLTVV.

CDR3 sequence: CASSKETASSYEQYF. The CDR3 DNA sequence: TGCGCCAGCAGCAAGGAGACAGCCTCTTCCTACGAGCAGTACTTC. The V gene is TRBV5-1, the J gene TRBJ2-7; TRBD1 is a possible D gene (5 bases). Germline assignment: CDR1 SGHRS and CDR2 YFSETQ. The CDR3 is 15 residues long. With 4 bases removed from V and 1 base from J, the gap between germline ends came to 15 bases.

V usage is TRBV11-2 and J usage is TRBJ1-1; a possible D gene is TRBD1 (5 bases). The germline V and J ends were trimmed by 5 bases and 6 bases, with 13 bases remaining between them. The CDR3 sequence is 13 residues long. CDR1 and CDR2 (germline): SGHAT, FQNNGV. In DNA form, the CDR3 reads TGTGCCAGCAGCCACAACCGGGACTCTGAAGCTTTCTTT. Protein sequence: CASSHNRDSEAFF.

V is TRBV25-1 and J is TRBJ2-5; tentatively, D is TRBD2 (6 bases). The CDR3 totals 14 residues. Trimming removed 3 bases from V and 5 bases from J, with 13 bases in between. Germline V gene data show CDR1 as MGHDK and CDR2 as SYGVNS. This CDR3 is CASSERWEVETQYF. As DNA, the CDR3 is TGTGCCAGCAGTGAGAGGTGGGAGGTTGAGACCCAGTACTTC.

The chain combines TRBV4-1 with TRBJ1-1, with D possibly matching TRBD1 (5 bases). The CDR3 covers 15 residues. Germline V lookup: CDR1 MGHRA, CDR2 YSYEKL. With 0 bases removed from V and 7 bases from J, the gap between germline ends came to 15 bases. The CDR3 protein is CASSQDTGRLVEAFF. The CDR3 region has the DNA TGCGCCAGCAGCCAAGATACAGGACGGTTGGTTGAAGCTTTCTTT.

The chain recombines TRBV7-8 with TRBJ2-7, with TRBD1 identical over 10 bases. Germline values: CDR1 SGHVS, CDR2 FQNEAQ. The CDR3 extends over 20 amino acids. V was clipped by 2 bases and J by 2 bases; unmatched bases: 18. CDR3 in amino acids: CASSLLVATGGQMRAYEQYF. DNA for the CDR3: TGTGCCAGCAGCTTACTGGTCGCGACAGGGGGCCAGATGAGGGCCTACGAGCAGTACTTC.

The gene calls are TRBV11-3 and TRBJ2-1; tentative D call: TRBD2 (7 bases). With 5 bases removed from V and 9 bases from J, the gap between germline ends came to 11 bases. The CDR3 is 12 residues long. Germline loops: CDR1 SGHNT, CDR2 YENEEA. CDR3 nucleotide sequence: TGTGCCAGCAGCCATAGGGGGGGTGAGCAGTTCTTC. Protein product: CASSHRGGEQFF.

The chain combines TRBV3-1 (or the pseudogene TRBV3-2) with TRBJ1-6; maybe TRBD1 (5 bases). The CDR3 consists of 14 residues. Trimming shortened V by 0 bases and J by 9 bases, and 9 bases separated the two germline ends. Germline values: CDR1 LGHDT, CDR2 YNNKEL (reference sequence). This chain's CDR3 is CASSQDRAVSPLHF. CDR3 nucleotides: TGTGCCAGCAGCCAAGACAGGGCAGTTTCACCCCTCCACTTT.

This clone appeared a single time. This rearrangement joins TRBV5-4 to TRBJ2-5; D is uncertain. The CDR3 is 14 amino acids. Trimming stripped 0 bases from V and 5 bases from J, with 11 bases between. The germline V gene encodes CDR1 SGHNT and CDR2 YYREEE (reference sequence). The CDR3 protein is CASSLAGSRETQYF. CDR3 nucleotides: TGTGCCAGCAGCTTGGCCGGTAGCCGCGAGACCCAGTACTTC.

The chain carries TRBV28 and TRBJ1-2, with 7 positions matching TRBD1. The J segment lost 6 bases and the V segment lost 2 bases, leaving 15 bases of the junction unmatched. Germline V lookup: CDR1 MDHEN, CDR2 SYDVKM. CDR3 length equals 17 residues. The CDR3 sequence is CASSLPQGHSSIDGYTF. CDR3 DNA: TGTGCCAGCAGTTTACCACAGGGGCATTCGAGTATAGATGGCTACACCTTC.